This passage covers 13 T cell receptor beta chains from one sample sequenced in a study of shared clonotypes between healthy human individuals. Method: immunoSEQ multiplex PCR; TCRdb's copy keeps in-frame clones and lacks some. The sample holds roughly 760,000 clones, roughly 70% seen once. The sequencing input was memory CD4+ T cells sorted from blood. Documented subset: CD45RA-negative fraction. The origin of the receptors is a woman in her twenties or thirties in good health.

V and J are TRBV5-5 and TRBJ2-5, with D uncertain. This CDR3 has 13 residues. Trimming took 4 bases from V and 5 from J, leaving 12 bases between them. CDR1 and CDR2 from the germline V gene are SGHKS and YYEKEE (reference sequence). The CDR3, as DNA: TGTGCCAGCAGCGCCCATAGGGCGGAGACCCAGTACTTC. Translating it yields CASSAHRAETQYF.

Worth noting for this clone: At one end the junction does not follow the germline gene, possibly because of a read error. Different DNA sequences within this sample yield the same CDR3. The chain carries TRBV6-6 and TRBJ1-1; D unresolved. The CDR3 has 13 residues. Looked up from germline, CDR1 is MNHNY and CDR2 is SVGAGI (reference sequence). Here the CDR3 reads CASSYSLNTEAFF. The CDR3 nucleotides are TGTGCCAGCAGCTACTCTCTAAACACTGAAGCTTTCTTT.

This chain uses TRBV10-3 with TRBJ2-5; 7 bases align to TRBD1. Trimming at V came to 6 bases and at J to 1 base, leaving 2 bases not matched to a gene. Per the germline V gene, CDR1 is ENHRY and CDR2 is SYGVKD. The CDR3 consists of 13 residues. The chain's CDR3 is CAISNRGQETQYF. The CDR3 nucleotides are TGTGCCATCAGCAACAGGGGCCAAGAGACCCAGTACTTC.

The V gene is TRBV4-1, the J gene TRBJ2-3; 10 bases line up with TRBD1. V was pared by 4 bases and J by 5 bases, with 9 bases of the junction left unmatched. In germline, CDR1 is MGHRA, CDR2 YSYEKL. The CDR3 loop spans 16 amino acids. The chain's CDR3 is CASSPRDRGYVDTQYF. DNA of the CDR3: TGCGCCAGCAGCCCACGGGACAGGGGTTATGTAGATACGCAGTATTTT.

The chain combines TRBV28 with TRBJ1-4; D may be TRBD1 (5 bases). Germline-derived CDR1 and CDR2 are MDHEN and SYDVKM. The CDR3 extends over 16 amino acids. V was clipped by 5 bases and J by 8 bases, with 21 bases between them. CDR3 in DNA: TGTGCCAGCAGTGCCCCCGGGGACGTCTCTAGGGAAAAACTGTTTTTT. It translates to CASSAPGDVSREKLFF.

The CDR3 is CASSTGQRETEAFF. Written as DNA, the CDR3 is TGTGCCAGCAGCACGGGACAGCGGGAGACTGAAGCTTTCTTT. This rearrangement joins TRBV2 to TRBJ1-1, with 7 bases fitting TRBD1. Trimming cost V 6 bases and J 5 bases; bases outside gene matches: 9. This CDR3 comprises 14 residues. CDR1 SNHLY and CDR2 FYNNEI come from the germline V gene.

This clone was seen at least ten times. The CDR3 here is CAWSPGAGGPWETQYF. For the CDR3, the DNA is TGTGCCTGGTCCCCCGGGGCGGGAGGGCCTTGGGAGACCCAGTACTTC. The chain couples TRBV30 to TRBJ2-5; 9 nucleotides align to TRBD2. V trimming: 5 bases; J trimming: 5 bases; junction bases outside the gene matches: 15. CDR3 length: 16 amino acids. CDR1 GTSNPN and CDR2 SVGIG come from the germline V gene (reference sequence).

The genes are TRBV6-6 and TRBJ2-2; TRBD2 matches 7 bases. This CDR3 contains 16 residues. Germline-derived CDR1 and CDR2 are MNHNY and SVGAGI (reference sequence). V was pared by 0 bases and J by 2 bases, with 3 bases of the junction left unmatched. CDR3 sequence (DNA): TGTGCCAGCAGTTACTCCGGACTAGTCAACACCGGGGAGCTGTTTTTT. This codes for CASSYSGLVNTGELFF.

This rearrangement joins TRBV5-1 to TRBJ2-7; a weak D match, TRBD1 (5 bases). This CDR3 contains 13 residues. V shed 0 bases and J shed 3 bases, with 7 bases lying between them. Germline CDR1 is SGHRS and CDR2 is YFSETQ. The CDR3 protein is CASSLVQGYEQYF. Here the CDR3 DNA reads TGCGCCAGCAGCTTGGTCCAGGGCTACGAGCAGTACTTC. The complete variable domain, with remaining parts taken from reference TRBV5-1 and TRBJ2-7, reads KAGVTQTPRYLIKTRGQQVTLSCSPISGHRSVSWYQQTPGQGLQFLFEYFSETQRNKGNFPGRFSGRQFSNSRSEMNVSTLELGDSALYLCASSLVQGYEQYFGPGTRLTVT.

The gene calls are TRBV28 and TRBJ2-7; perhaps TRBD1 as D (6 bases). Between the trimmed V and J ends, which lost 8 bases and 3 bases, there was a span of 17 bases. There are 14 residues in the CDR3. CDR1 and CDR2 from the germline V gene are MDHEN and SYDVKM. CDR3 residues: CASQYADRFYEQYF. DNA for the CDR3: TGTGCCAGCCAGTACGCGGACAGATTCTACGAGCAGTACTTC.

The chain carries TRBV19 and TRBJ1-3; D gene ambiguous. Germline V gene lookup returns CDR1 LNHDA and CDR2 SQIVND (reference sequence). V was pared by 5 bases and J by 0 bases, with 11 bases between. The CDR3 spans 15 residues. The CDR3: CASSADARSGNTIYF. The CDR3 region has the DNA TGTGCCAGTAGTGCGGACGCCCGCTCTGGAAACACCATATATTTT.

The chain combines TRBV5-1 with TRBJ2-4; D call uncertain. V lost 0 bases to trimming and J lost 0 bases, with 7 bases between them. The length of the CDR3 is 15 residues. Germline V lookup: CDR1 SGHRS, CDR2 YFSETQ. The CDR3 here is CASSLGSLAKNIQYF. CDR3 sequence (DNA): TGCGCCAGCAGCTTGGGTAGCCTAGCCAAAAACATTCAGTACTTC.

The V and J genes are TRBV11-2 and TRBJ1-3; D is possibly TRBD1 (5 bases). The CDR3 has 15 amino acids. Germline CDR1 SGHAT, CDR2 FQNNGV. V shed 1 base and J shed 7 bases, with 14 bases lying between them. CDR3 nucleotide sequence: TGTGCCAGCAGCTTAGTCGGGCAGGGAGGCAACACCATATATTTT. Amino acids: CASSLVGQGGNTIYF.